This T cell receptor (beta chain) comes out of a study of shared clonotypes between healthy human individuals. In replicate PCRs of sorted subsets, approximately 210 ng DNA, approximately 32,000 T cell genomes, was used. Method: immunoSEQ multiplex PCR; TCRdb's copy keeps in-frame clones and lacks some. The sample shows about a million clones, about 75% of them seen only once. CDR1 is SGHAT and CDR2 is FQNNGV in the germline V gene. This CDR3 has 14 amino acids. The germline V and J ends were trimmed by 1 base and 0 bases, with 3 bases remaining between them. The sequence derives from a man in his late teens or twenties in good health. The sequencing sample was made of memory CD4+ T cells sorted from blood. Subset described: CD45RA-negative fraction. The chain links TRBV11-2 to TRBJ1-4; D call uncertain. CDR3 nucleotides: TGTGCCAGCAGCTTAGTTGCAACTAATGAAAAACTGTTTTTT. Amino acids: CASSLVATNEKLFF.